A single sample is the source of the 14 T cell receptor beta chains below, sequenced in a study of shared clonotypes between healthy human individuals. The method was immunoSEQ multiplex PCR; TCRdb's version includes in-frame clones alone and lacks a portion of them. The sample lists millions of clones, around 90% occurring once. Input material: naive CD4+ T cells sorted from blood. The subset: CD45RA+ positively selected. The source of these receptors is a man aged 18 to 29 in good health.

The V call is TRBV28, the J call TRBJ2-7; possibly TRBD1 for D (5 bases). Germline V gene data show CDR1 as MDHEN and CDR2 as SYDVKM. The length of the CDR3 is 15 residues. Between the trimmed V and J ends, which lost 3 bases and 3 bases, there was a span of 15 bases. The CDR3 region is CASSFPGRAIYEQYF. The CDR3 region has the DNA TGTGCCAGCAGTTTCCCAGGCAGGGCGATCTACGAGCAGTACTTC.

V gene TRBV6-1 combines with J gene TRBJ2-5; 7 bases line up with TRBD2. CDR1 and CDR2 (germline): MNHNS, SASEGT. This CDR3 spans 15 amino acids. V shed 3 bases and J 5 bases; nucleotides not matched to a gene: 9. The CDR3 reads CASSDLSGVRETQYF. The CDR3 DNA reads as TGTGCCAGCAGTGACCTCAGCGGGGTACGGGAGACCCAGTACTTC.

The chain employs TRBV29-1 and TRBJ2-5; D gene unclear. The CDR3 is 11 residues long. The germline V gene encodes CDR1 SQVTM and CDR2 ANQGSEA. The V end lost 5 bases, the J end lost 4 bases, and 8 bases lay between the germline ends. The CDR3 region is CSVLPLETQYF. Written as DNA, the CDR3 is TGCAGCGTTCTTCCGTTAGAGACCCAGTACTTC. The full variable domain, rest sourced from reference TRBV29-1 and TRBJ2-5, is SAVISQKPSRDICQRGTSLTIQCQVDSQVTMMFWYRQQPGQSLTLIATANQGSEATYESGFVIDKFPISRPNLTFSTLTVSNMSPEDSSIYLCSVLPLETQYFGPGTRLLVL.

The rearrangement joins TRBV10-3 to TRBJ2-1, with D perhaps TRBD2 (5 bases). Germline V CDR1 and CDR2: ENHRY, SYGVKD. The germline V and J ends were trimmed by 4 bases and 8 bases, with 18 bases remaining between them. The CDR3 totals 15 residues. Written as DNA, the CDR3 is TGTGCCATCAGTGGGGTAGCGAGGAGATCCGATGAGCAGTTCTTC. Protein product: CAISGVARRSDEQFF.

Comments on this clone: The same CDR3 also results from other DNA sequences found in this sample. The chain combines TRBV20-1 with TRBJ2-5; no clear D gene. Germline V gene sequence: CDR1 DFQATT, CDR2 SNEGSKA (reference sequence). The CDR3 sequence is 10 residues long. The germline V and J ends were trimmed by 5 bases and 4 bases, with 5 bases remaining between them. The CDR3 DNA sequence: TGCAGTGCTGGGCTAGAGACCCAGTACTTC. Translating it yields CSAGLETQYF.

This rearrangement joins TRBV7-9 to TRBJ2-7; D unresolved. Germline assignment: CDR1 SEHNR and CDR2 FQNEAQ (reference sequence). V was pared by 5 bases and J by 0 bases, with 11 bases between. CDR3 length: 14 residues. CDR3 sequence: CASSTLPSSYEQYF. In nucleotides, the CDR3 is TGTGCCAGCAGCACACTACCTAGCTCCTACGAGCAGTACTTC.

For the CDR3, the DNA is TGTGCCAGCAGTACCAGACAGGGTTCGGGGGCCAACGTCCTGACTTTC. Translation: CASSTRQGSGANVLTF. The V gene is TRBV6-6, the J gene TRBJ2-6, with 7 bases lining up with TRBD1. V was pared by 5 bases and J by 4 bases, with 8 bases of the junction left unmatched. The CDR3 consists of 16 residues. Germline CDR1 is MNHNY and CDR2 is SVGAGI (reference sequence).

V is TRBV18 and J is TRBJ1-4, with 8 bases aligning to TRBD1. The CDR3 is 17 amino acids. Germline CDR1 reads KGHSH; CDR2 reads LQKENI. The junction had 9 bases not matched to a gene; V was cut back by 6 bases and J by 0 bases. DNA for the CDR3: TGTGCCAGCTCCCCCACAGGGGGAGGTGCAACTAATGAAAAACTGTTTTTT. It encodes CASSPTGGGATNEKLFF.

The chain carries TRBV10-1 and TRBJ2-2; tentatively, D is TRBD1 (6 bases). The CDR3 extends over 14 amino acids. Per the germline V gene, CDR1 is WNHNN and CDR2 is SYGVQD (reference sequence). With 2 bases removed from V and 6 bases from J, the gap between germline ends came to 10 bases. As DNA, the CDR3 is TGCGCCAGCAGTGAGCAGGGGTGGGCCGGGGAGCTGTTTTTT. It encodes CASSEQGWAGELFF.

The chain joins TRBV30 to TRBJ2-6, with D perhaps matching TRBD2 (5 bases). The germline V gene encodes CDR1 GTSNPN and CDR2 SVGIG (reference sequence). The CDR3 spans 14 residues. The V and J ends lost 6 bases and 0 bases respectively, with 9 bases between them. The CDR3 protein is CACWELSGANVLTF. As DNA, the CDR3 is TGTGCCTGTTGGGAGCTCTCTGGGGCCAACGTCCTGACTTTC.

This sequence joins TRBV7-2 and TRBJ2-3; 7 bases agree with TRBD2. This CDR3 comprises 16 residues. CDR1 and CDR2 from the germline V gene are SGHTA and FQGNSA. After removal of 2 bases from V and 6 bases from J, the junction contained 11 bases not matched to a gene. This chain's CDR3 is CASSLSWAGAGDTQYF. CDR3 nucleotide sequence: TGTGCCAGCAGCTTATCCTGGGCGGGAGCTGGGGATACGCAGTATTTT.

The V gene is TRBV5-1, the J gene TRBJ2-7; TRBD1 might be the D (5 bases). Germline V lookup: CDR1 SGHRS, CDR2 YFSETQ. Trimming removed 0 bases at V and 3 bases at J, with 10 bases between. There are 14 residues in the CDR3. In nucleotides, the CDR3 is TGCGCCAGCAGCTTGGCACAGGCCAACTACGAGCAGTACTTC. It codes for CASSLAQANYEQYF.

Worth noting for this clone: This may be a read error, as it is one base from a much larger clone. This chain uses TRBV4-2 with TRBJ2-2, with no clear D. This CDR3 comprises 12 residues. V lost 3 bases to trimming and J lost 3 bases, with 2 bases between them. The V gene's germline CDR1 is LGHNA and CDR2 YNFKEQ. CDR3 nucleotides: TGTGCCAGCAGCCAGGACACCGGGGAGCTGTTTTTT. Translation gives CASSQDTGELFF.

The chain has TRBV7-2 and TRBJ1-3; perhaps TRBD1 as D (6 bases). The CDR3 is 15 residues long. Trimming shortened V by 3 bases and J by 0 bases, and 9 bases separated the two germline ends. The V gene's germline CDR1 is SGHTA and CDR2 FQGNSA. The CDR3 protein is CASSFDRFSGNTIYF. In DNA form, the CDR3 reads TGTGCCAGCAGCTTTGACAGGTTCTCTGGAAACACCATATATTTT.